The 5 T cell receptor beta chains reported below all come from one sample, sequenced in a study of cytomegalovirus exposure and HLA in healthy donors. The PCR employed 60 Vbeta primers together with 13 Jbeta primers. Repertoires were generated with immunoSEQ multiplex PCR, while TCRdb's copy carries only in-frame clones and drops some. The data contain some 100,000 clones, approximately 80% of them singletons. The sequencing input was PBMCs. All receptors come from a male donor in good health and CMV-seropositive.

The V gene is TRBV4-2, the J gene TRBJ2-7; TRBD2 matches at 9 bases. The V segment lost 0 bases and the J segment 3 bases; nucleotides outside the gene matches: 3. CDR3 length: 15 residues. Germline V lookup: CDR1 LGHNA, CDR2 YNFKEQ. The CDR3 DNA follows: TGTGCCAGCAGCCAAGAGGGACTAGCCAACTACGAGCAGTACTTC. Translating gives CASSQEGLANYEQYF.

The chain is built from TRBV19 and TRBJ1-1, with D unclear. CDR3 size: 13 residues. The germline V and J ends were trimmed by 1 base and 6 bases, with 9 bases remaining between them. The V gene's germline CDR1 is LNHDA and CDR2 SQIVND (reference sequence). DNA of the CDR3: TGTGCCAGTAGTATAGGTCAGGAATCTGAAGCTTTCTTT. It translates to CASSIGQESEAFF.

The chain employs TRBV7-2 and TRBJ1-1; 9 bases line up with TRBD1. The CDR3 runs 16 residues. The V gene's germline CDR1 is SGHTA and CDR2 FQGNSA. Trimming cost V 2 bases and J 0 bases; bases outside gene matches: 4. CDR3 in amino acids: CASSLTGTGLNTEAFF. CDR3 DNA sequence: TGTGCCAGCAGCTTAACCGGGACAGGGCTGAACACTGAAGCTTTCTTT.

The rearrangement uses TRBV6-5 and TRBJ1-5; 7 bases are a match to TRBD1. V lost 5 bases to trimming and J lost 2 bases; unmatched junction nucleotides: 6. This CDR3 comprises 15 residues. Germline lookup yields CDR1 MNHEY and CDR2 SVGAGI. The CDR3 DNA reads as TGTGCCAGCAGTCCCCGGCAGGGGGGCAATCAGCCCCAGCATTTT. Encoded protein: CASSPRQGGNQPQHF.

J is TRBJ2-3 and V is TRBV29-1; possibly TRBD2 for D (6 bases). This CDR3 has 13 amino acids. CDR1 is SQVTM and CDR2 is ANQGSEA in the germline V gene. Trimming removed 0 bases at V and 2 bases at J, with 6 bases between. CDR3 nucleotides: TGCAGCGTTGAAGAGGGACTCACAGATACGCAGTATTTT. Its translation: CSVEEGLTDTQYF.